Below are 20 T cell receptor beta chains sequenced from a single sample in a study of CD8 T cells in Susac syndrome. Reverse transcription of 0.5 to 1 ug RNA was performed with random hexamers. One entry per CDR3 protein results from TCRdb running MiXCR on the immunoSEQ multiplex PCR reads. The sample comprises some 300,000 distinct CDR3 sequences, 89% of which are singletons, and around 0.18% rests with the top ten. Sequencing input: CD8+ T cells from PBMCs. The receptors originated from a human donor with multiple sclerosis.

V gene TRBV9 combines with J gene TRBJ2-7; a weak D match, TRBD1 (5 bases). With 0 bases removed from V and 2 bases from J, the gap between germline ends came to 9 bases. The CDR3 contains 14 residues. The germline CDR1 and CDR2 sequences are SGDLS and YYNGEE. CDR3 residues: CASSVGGRTYEQYF. The CDR3 DNA reads TGTGCCAGCAGCGTAGGGGGCAGGACCTACGAGCAGTACTTC.

The V gene is TRBV24-1, the J gene TRBJ2-5; tentative D call: TRBD1 (6 bases). The V end lost 0 bases, the J end lost 0 bases, and 7 bases lay between the germline ends. The CDR3 extends over 15 amino acids. From germline, CDR1 is KGHDR and CDR2 SFDVKD. For the CDR3, the DNA is TGTGCCACCAGTGATTTGGAGGGGGACCAAGAGACCCAGTACTTC. It yields the protein CATSDLEGDQETQYF.

This clonotype was recorded only once. The chain links TRBV23-1 to TRBJ2-3, with D unresolved. TRBV23-1 is noted as an ORF with a role that remains uncertain. The germline V and J ends were trimmed by 9 bases and 10 bases, with 17 bases remaining between them. This CDR3 has 12 amino acids. CDR3 nucleotide sequence: TGCGCCAGACCCCCTCCCCCTCGCTCGCAGTATTTT. It yields the protein CARPPPPRSQYF.

This clonotype was counted between two and nine times. The chain employs TRBV6-1 and TRBJ1-5; 7 nucleotides agree with TRBD1. The germline V gene has CDR1 MNHNS and CDR2 SASEGT. The length of the CDR3 is 15 residues. J lost 4 bases, V lost 7 bases, and 10 bases had no gene match. CDR3 in DNA: TGTGCCAGCAAACTAGACAGGGACTCGAATCAGCCCCAGCATTTT. Amino acids: CASKLDRDSNQPQHF.

V gene TRBV7-2 combines with J gene TRBJ1-5, with 8 bases lining up with TRBD1. The CDR3 covers 16 residues. The junction had 7 bases not matched to a gene; V was cut back by 6 bases and J by 0 bases. The V gene's germline CDR1 is SGHTA and CDR2 FQGNSA. The CDR3 DNA is TGTGCCAGCAGTGGGGACAGGTTCCTTAGCAATCAGCCCCAGCATTTT. It translates to CASSGDRFLSNQPQHF.

The chain carries TRBV9 and TRBJ2-3, with TRBD1 as a possible D gene (7 bases). The length of the CDR3 is 14 residues. Trimming took 3 bases from V and 4 from J, leaving 12 bases between them. Germline loops: CDR1 SGDLS, CDR2 YYNGEE. The CDR3: CASSEGGGADTQYF. The CDR3 DNA sequence: TGTGCCAGCAGCGAAGGGGGCGGGGCAGATACGCAGTATTTT.

This chain connects TRBV20-1 to TRBJ2-3; D is undetermined. Trimming left V 3 bases short and J 2 bases short, with 18 bases between. The CDR3 loop spans 16 amino acids. Germline assignment: CDR1 DFQATT and CDR2 SNEGSKA (reference sequence). The CDR3 nucleotides read TGCAGTGCTAGTCCTCTGCTAGAGAGATTCACAGATACGCAGTATTTT. Its translation is CSASPLLERFTDTQYF.

This clonotype showed up just once. V is TRBV4-1 and J is TRBJ2-7; 10 bases align to TRBD2. V shed 1 base, J shed 1 base, and the junction held 7 bases outside the gene matches. Germline V gene sequence: CDR1 MGHRA, CDR2 YSYEKL. The CDR3 is made up of 17 amino acids. Here the CDR3 reads CASSQVVTSGASYEQYF. The CDR3 region has the DNA TGCGCCAGCAGCCAAGTAGTCACTAGCGGGGCATCCTACGAGCAGTACTTC.

The genes are TRBV4-3 and TRBJ2-6; D call uncertain. This CDR3 has 16 residues. Between the trimmed V and J ends, which lost 0 bases and 0 bases, there was a span of 6 bases. The germline V gene encodes CDR1 LGHNA and CDR2 YSLEER. The CDR3: CASSQDPFSGANVLTF. The CDR3 nucleotides are TGCGCCAGCAGCCAAGATCCGTTCTCTGGGGCCAACGTCCTGACTTTC.

This clonotype was seen only once. The V call is TRBV5-1, the J call TRBJ1-1, with D hard to call. The germline V gene has CDR1 SGHRS and CDR2 YFSETQ. There are 13 residues in the CDR3. V lost 4 bases, J lost 1 base, and 8 bases lay in between. The CDR3 DNA reads TGCGCCAGCAGCACGGACGAGAACACTGAAGCTTTCTTT. Amino acids: CASSTDENTEAFF.

This sequence joins TRBV6-6 and TRBJ2-3; 11 bases are a match to TRBD2. Germline values: CDR1 MNHNY, CDR2 SVGAGI (reference sequence). Trimming cost V 5 bases and J 0 bases; bases outside gene matches: 4. This CDR3 is built from 16 residues. The CDR3 region has the DNA TGTGCCAGCAGTCAGACTAGCGGGGCTAGCACAGATACGCAGTATTTT. Its translation is CASSQTSGASTDTQYF.

The chain employs TRBV6-2 or TRBV6-3 and TRBJ2-7, with TRBD1 matching over 7 bases. V shed 0 bases and J 6 bases; nucleotides not matched to a gene: 11. CDR3 length: 16 residues. From germline, CDR1 is MNHEY and CDR2 SVGEGT. For the CDR3, the DNA is TGTGCCAGCAGTTACTCGAGGACAGGCGGCCACCCCGAGCAGTACTTC. It yields the protein CASSYSRTGGHPEQYF.

This chain links TRBV14 with TRBJ2-7; 12 bases are a match to TRBD1. Germline V gives CDR1 SGHDN, CDR2 FVKESK. The CDR3 sequence is 16 residues long. The ends lost 1 base at V and 4 bases at J; junction bases unmatched: 5. DNA for the CDR3: TGTGCCAGCAGCCAAGCCGGGACAGGGGGCGCGTACGAGCAGTACTTC. Its protein is CASSQAGTGGAYEQYF. The complete variable domain, with remaining parts taken from reference TRBV14 and TRBJ2-7, reads EAGVTQFPSHSVIEKGQTVTLRCDPISGHDNLYWYRRVMGKEIKFLLHFVKESKQDESGMPNNRFLAERTGGTYSTLKVQPAELEDSGVYFCASSQAGTGGAYEQYFGPGTRLTVT.

CDR3 DNA: TGTGCCAGCAGCGTAGCCACAGATACGCAGTATTTT. The encoded protein is CASSVATDTQYF. The rearrangement links TRBV9 to TRBJ2-3; no firm D call. The CDR3 length is 12 residues. The germline V gene encodes CDR1 SGDLS and CDR2 YYNGEE. Trimming pared 0 bases from V and 2 bases from J, leaving 1 base between.

The chain has TRBV10-3 and TRBJ2-7, with 13 bases matching TRBD2. This CDR3 is built from 18 residues. Per germline, CDR1 ENHRY and CDR2 SYGVKD. The junction had 13 bases not matched to a gene; V was cut back by 6 bases and J by 2 bases. CDR3 DNA sequence: TGTGCCATCAGCGACCCTCCTGCGACTAGCGGGGGGACCTACGAGCAGTACTTC. Its protein is CAISDPPATSGGTYEQYF.

The chain joins TRBV4-1 to TRBJ2-1; D is unclear. The CDR3 consists of 14 residues. Germline CDR1 MGHRA, CDR2 YSYEKL. V lost 0 bases and J lost 7, with 10 bases in between. CDR3 DNA: TGCGCCAGCAGCCAAGAGGACCGAAATAATGAGCAGTTCTTC. Its protein product is CASSQEDRNNEQFF.

The J gene is TRBJ2-4, the V gene TRBV7-3; 7 positions match TRBD1. Germline V gene sequence: CDR1 SGHTA, CDR2 FQGTGA. Trimming at V came to 9 bases and at J to 3 bases, leaving 17 bases not matched to a gene. This CDR3 region has 17 residues. CDR3 coding DNA: TGTGCCAGAAAACAGGGGAGAGACCACCTAGTCAAAAACATTCAGTACTTC. The encoded protein is CARKQGRDHLVKNIQYF.

V gene TRBV14 combines with J gene TRBJ2-6; D is ambiguous. The CDR3 covers 15 residues. Germline V gives CDR1 SGHDN, CDR2 FVKESK. The V end lost 6 bases, the J end lost 1 base, and 10 bases lay between the germline ends. The CDR3 loop is CASRDTTSGANVLTF. The DNA for the CDR3 is TGTGCCAGCAGGGATACGACGTCTGGGGCCAACGTCCTGACTTTC.

In this sample, this clonotype turned up once. This sequence joins TRBV29-1 and TRBJ2-7, with D unclear. Germline-derived CDR1 and CDR2 are SQVTM and ANQGSEA. V was clipped by 3 bases and J by 12 bases, with 12 bases between them. The CDR3 runs 10 residues. The CDR3 protein is CSVDSGFRYF. The CDR3 DNA sequence: TGCAGCGTTGACTCGGGTTTTCGGTACTTC.

The CDR3 sequence is CATSRDLWTGEALSNQPQHF. The CDR3 coding sequence is TGTGCCACCAGCAGAGATCTCTGGACAGGCGAAGCCCTTAGCAATCAGCCCCAGCATTTT. The rearrangement uses TRBV15 and TRBJ1-5; 7 bases are a match to TRBD1. The length of the CDR3 is 20 residues. V lost 0 bases and J lost 0; bases outside the gene matches: 14. The germline CDR1 and CDR2 sequences are LNHNV and YYDKDF (reference sequence).